This TCR beta chain comes out of a study of T cell changes during pregnancy in multiple sclerosis (dated by TCRdb to 2018 to 2020). With respect to the entire study: The study examined how the T cell repertoire changed over the course of pregnancy in women with multiple sclerosis.

V loses 7 bases of germline sequence and J loses 5 bases, and the interval between the two ends is 17 bases. CDR3 length: 14 amino acids, cysteine to phenylalanine. The sequence is cut down to CDR3 DNA, 42 bases in frame from base 1. From a lookup of the germline V gene (reference sequence), CDR1 and CDR2 are SEHNR and FQNEAQ. Comments on this clone: Its antigen remains unidentified. No base qualities exist here, and no much larger clone lies one base off it.

Receptors were amplified or captured by the immunoSEQ multiplex PCR assay. TCRdb retrieved this table from immuneACCESS and kept in-frame rearrangements only. Not all clones are present; in checked studies, unresolved V genes account for under half, and no reason is known for the remainder. In this sample the table shows around 80,000 clones, just over 90% of which occur a single time. About 1.5% of the sample lies in the top ten. The origin of this receptor is a female donor with multiple sclerosis, enrolled in a pregnancy study. Material: peripheral blood, obtained before pregnancy. The chain couples TRBV7-9 to TRBJ1-1, with the D gene too uncertain to name. The DNA reads as follows: TGTGCCAGCAACCCTGAACGCGTGCGGACTGAAGCTTTCTTT. Translated, this is CASNPERVRTEAFF.